This T cell receptor beta chain was documented in a study of blood T cells in healthy people across ages. Study-level results: With age, beta diversity per million T cells declined roughly linearly, significantly by 40.

A note on this clonotype: Its antigen is undetermined.

With a J-beta primer mix and a sample-barcoded 5' primer, a second PCR ran roughly 6 to 11 cycles. Via MiXCR, TCRdb re-called the 5' RACE reads, giving one row per CDR3 protein. The sample yields about 1.8 million distinct CDR3 sequences, roughly 52% seen once. Sequencing used blood. The sequence came from a middle-aged woman in good health.

The CDR3 bases are TGTGCCAGCAGCAGTACAGGGGGCCTTACAGCTTTCACAGATACGCAGTATTTT. Its protein is CASSSTGGLTAFTDTQYF. The chain links TRBV7-9 to TRBJ2-3; TRBD1 matches 9 bases. There are 18 residues in the CDR3. Looked up from germline, CDR1 is SEHNR and CDR2 is FQNEAQ (reference sequence). V was pared by 5 bases and J by 2 bases, with 14 bases of the junction left unmatched.